The rows below give T cell receptor beta chains drawn from one sample of a study of blood T cell repertoires in COVID-19. The method was immunoSEQ multiplex PCR; TCRdb's version includes in-frame clones alone and lacks a portion of them. The sample has 250,000 to 350,000 clones; 70% to 90% are singletons. The sequencing sample was made of peripheral blood. The source of these receptors is a woman between 45 and 60 years old with COVID-19, enrolled during active disease. CDR3s include the opening cysteine and the closing phenylalanine or tryptophan. D genes are given only for firm matches. Clone size is stated in some rows and not others, as once, few, many or a class when expanded.

- | - | TRBJ1-6 | TRBV5-1 | CASSFLFGAQGTRSSPLHF | TGCGCCAGCAGCTTTCTTTTTGGGGCCCAGGGGACTAGGAGTTCACCCCTCCACTTT
- | - | TRBJ2-3 | TRBV30 | CAWTAPDSNTDTQYF | TGTGCCTGGACAGCACCGGACAGTAACACAGATACGCAGTATTTT
- | - | TRBJ1-2 | TRBV29-1 | CSVEGAGGYTF | TGCAGCGTTGAGGGAGCCGGCGGCTACACCTTC
- | TRBD1 | TRBJ2-2 | TRBV24-1 | CATSDRTGGVKVGELFF | TGTGCCACCAGCGACCGGACAGGGGGCGTTAAAGTCGGGGAGCTGTTTTTT
- | - | TRBJ1-1 | TRBV19 | CASSILRVNTEAFF | TGTGCCAGTAGTATATTGCGGGTGAACACTGAAGCTTTCTTT
- | - | TRBJ2-3 | TRBV4-2 | CASSQWDEGDSTDTQYF | TGTGCCAGCAGCCAGTGGGATGAAGGGGATTCCACAGATACGCAGTATTTT
once | - | TRBJ2-4 | TRBV11-3 | CASRQPGENIQYF | TGTGCCAGCAGACAACCGGGAGAAAACATTCAGTACTTC
- | - | TRBJ1-2 | TRBV18 | CASSPPPGRDIGNYGYTF | TGTGCCAGCTCACCCCCTCCTGGCCGGGACATAGGGAACTATGGCTACACCTTC
- | - | TRBJ2-1 | TRBV4-2 | CASSQALYNEQFF | TGTGCCAGCAGCCAAGCTCTGTACAATGAGCAGTTCTTC
- | TRBD1 | TRBJ2-3 | TRBV27 | CASSSGDRGADTQYF | TGTGCCAGCAGTTCAGGGGACAGGGGAGCAGATACGCAGTATTTT
- | TRBD2 | TRBJ2-5 | TRBV30 | CAWSVGLARETQYF | TGTGCCTGGAGTGTAGGACTAGCGAGAGAGACCCAGTACTTC
- | - | TRBJ1-3 | TRBV5-4 | CASSLGGAAGLGNTIYF | TGTGCCAGCAGCTTGGGCGGGGCGGCAGGGCTTGGAAACACCATATATTTT
once | - | TRBJ2-1 | TRBV9 | CASSVVGEQFF | TGTGCCAGCAGCGTAGTCGGTGAGCAGTTCTTC
- | TRBD2 | TRBJ2-1 | TRBV9 | CASSAGLAGGWEQFF | TGTGCCAGCAGCGCGGGACTAGCGGGAGGATGGGAGCAGTTCTTC
- | TRBD2 | TRBJ2-2 | TRBV5-4 | CASTSRGGTNTGELFF | TGTGCCAGCACCTCCCGCGGGGGTACGAACACCGGGGAGCTGTTTTTT
- | - | TRBJ1-4 | TRBV18 | CASSLSRDIGEKLFF | TGTGCCAGCTCACTCTCTCGGGACATAGGTGAAAAACTGTTTTTT
once | TRBD1 | TRBJ1-2 | TRBV6-1 | CASSEVRGPNYGYTF | TGTGCCAGCAGTGAAGTGAGGGGGCCAAACTATGGCTACACCTTC
- | - | TRBJ2-1 | TRBV7-2 | CASSSLAAYNEQFF | TGTGCCAGCAGCTCGCTAGCCGCCTACAATGAGCAGTTCTTC
- | TRBD2 | TRBJ2-1 | TRBV28 | CASSSLMGLAVSYNEQFF | TGTGCCAGCAGCTCTCTGATGGGGCTAGCGGTCTCCTACAATGAGCAGTTCTTC
- | TRBD1 | TRBJ1-3 | TRBV7-9 | CAFPRPGGGESSGNTIYF | TGTGCCTTTCCACGGCCAGGGGGAGGTGAGAGCTCTGGAAACACCATATATTTT
- | - | TRBJ1-2 | TRBV19 | CASSIMGDGYTF | TGTGCCAGTAGTATTATGGGAGATGGCTACACCTTC
- | - | TRBJ2-7 | TRBV7-9 | CASTILGGPTPLWYF | TGTGCCAGCACAATCCTGGGGGGGCCCACCCCTCTATGGTACTTC
few | TRBD2 | TRBJ2-1 | TRBV7-2 | CASSLLAGGPHEQFF | TGTGCCAGCAGCTTGCTAGCGGGAGGGCCCCATGAGCAGTTCTTC
- | TRBD1 | TRBJ2-5 | TRBV14 | CASSQGTRDRETQYF | TGTGCCAGCAGCCAAGGGACCCGGGACAGAGAGACCCAGTACTTC
- | TRBD2 | TRBJ2-5 | TRBV15 | CATSKARGYQETQYF | TGTGCCACCAGTAAAGCGCGGGGGTACCAAGAGACCCAGTACTTC